This passage covers 5 T cell receptor beta chains from one sample sequenced in a study of blood T cell repertoires in COVID-19. The assay was immunoSEQ multiplex PCR, and TCRdb's table has in-frame clones only and misses some. The sample gives approximately 440,000 clones, 90% of which show up once; about 0.6% is in the top ten. The sample taken for sequencing was PBMCs or T cells enriched from blood (not recorded which). These receptors all stem from a man aged 18 to 30 who had recovered from COVID-19.

The rearrangement links TRBV6-5 to TRBJ1-3; D might be TRBD1 (6 bases). V shed 2 bases and J shed 4 bases, with 12 bases lying between them. Per germline, CDR1 MNHEY and CDR2 SVGAGI. The CDR3 is made up of 15 amino acids. The CDR3 protein is CASSYASGTGNTIYF. The CDR3 DNA reads TGTGCCAGCAGTTACGCTTCCGGGACAGGAAACACCATATATTTT.

The V and J genes are TRBV2 and TRBJ1-5, with TRBD1 as a possible D gene (6 bases). Trimming shortened V by 5 bases and J by 4 bases, and 12 bases separated the two germline ends. CDR1 is SNHLY, CDR2 FYNNEI, per germline. The CDR3 sequence is 14 residues long. The CDR3 DNA reads TGTGCCAGCAGTCAAGGGGGGCCTAATCAGCCCCAGCATTTT. This gives the protein CASSQGGPNQPQHF.

This chain joins TRBV14 and TRBJ2-1; TRBD2 aligns across 7 bases. The V gene end was trimmed by 1 base and the J gene end by 7 bases; junction bases not matched to a gene: 13. The CDR3 is made up of 17 amino acids. Per germline, CDR1 SGHDN and CDR2 FVKESK. The DNA of the CDR3 is TGTGCCAGCAGCCAAGTGTACAGCGGGACTTTAACAAATGAGCAGTTCTTC. Translation gives CASSQVYSGTLTNEQFF.

The chain links TRBV7-2 to TRBJ2-7; weak D call: TRBD2 (6 bases). Germline V gene sequence: CDR1 SGHTA, CDR2 FQGNSA. Deletions cut 4 bases from V and 6 bases from J, with 19 bases between. The CDR3 totals 15 residues. The CDR3 spells CASSYTGTSSREQYF. CDR3 coding DNA: TGTGCCAGCAGCTATACCGGGACTTCCTCGCGCGAGCAGTACTTC.

The genes are TRBV19 and TRBJ1-2; D is uncertain. The germline V gene encodes CDR1 LNHDA and CDR2 SQIVND (reference sequence). The ends were cut back, 10 bases at V and 6 bases at J, with 21 bases in the middle. The CDR3 has 14 amino acids. The CDR3 here is CATTRTPTRDGYTF. Here the CDR3 DNA reads TGTGCCACGACACGGACTCCCACACGAGATGGCTACACCTTC.